These 31 T cell receptor beta chains came from one sample sequenced in a study of immune evolution from preneoplasia to lung adenocarcinoma. The table came from immunoSEQ multiplex PCR; TCRdb's copy has only in-frame clones and leaves some out. The sample has 6,500 to 8,500 clones, 82% seen once. Material: FFPE minimally invasive lung adenocarcinoma tissue. These receptors all stem from an older person with lung adenocarcinoma.

The rearrangement uses TRBV4-1 and TRBJ1-2, with D hard to call. CDR1 and CDR2 (germline): MGHRA, YSYEKL. The CDR3 extends over 16 amino acids. The germline V and J ends were trimmed by 4 bases and 0 bases, with 15 bases remaining between them. The CDR3 here is CASSLVSGVPNYGYTF. CDR3 nucleotide sequence: TGCGCCAGCAGCCTCGTATCGGGTGTACCTAACTATGGCTACACCTTC.

The sample holds one count of this clone. This rearrangement joins TRBV7-6 to TRBJ2-6; D is unclear. Deletions cut 5 bases from V and 0 bases from J, with 8 bases between. The length of the CDR3 is 15 residues. CDR1 SGHVS and CDR2 FNYEAQ come from the germline V gene. The CDR3 protein is CASSPIFSGANVLTF. The CDR3, as DNA: TGTGCCAGCAGCCCCATCTTCTCTGGGGCCAACGTCCTGACTTTC.

The chain carries TRBV6-1 and TRBJ2-7, with TRBD2 matching over 9 bases. The ends lost 2 bases at V and 2 bases at J; junction bases unmatched: 10. Looked up from germline, CDR1 is MNHNS and CDR2 is SASEGT. CDR3 length: 17 residues. The CDR3 DNA follows: TGTGCCAGCAGTGAAAGCCCAGCGGGAGGTCCTCCCTACGAGCAGTACTTC. It translates to CASSESPAGGPPYEQYF.

This clone was picked up a small number of times. The rearrangement links TRBV18 to TRBJ1-1; perhaps TRBD1 as D (6 bases). Per the germline V gene, CDR1 is KGHSH and CDR2 is LQKENI. Trimming stripped 3 bases from V and 1 base from J, with 9 bases between. CDR3 length equals 14 residues. This CDR3 is CASSPPGANTEAFF. The CDR3, as DNA: TGTGCCAGCTCACCGCCAGGGGCGAACACTGAAGCTTTCTTT.

The chain couples TRBV4-2 to TRBJ2-2; TRBD2 aligns across 11 bases. Germline V gene sequence: CDR1 LGHNA, CDR2 YNFKEQ. The CDR3 is 17 residues long. The V gene end was trimmed by 3 bases and the J gene end by 3 bases; junction bases not matched to a gene: 6. Here the CDR3 DNA reads TGTGCCAGCAGCCATTTACTAGCGGGAGTGGACACCGGGGAGCTGTTTTTT. It is translated as CASSHLLAGVDTGELFF.

The chain combines TRBV30 with TRBJ2-3; TRBD1 matches at 10 bases. V dropped 3 bases and J dropped 4; count of bases not matched to a gene: 7. The CDR3 spans 15 residues. Germline lookup yields CDR1 GTSNPN and CDR2 SVGIG (reference sequence). The CDR3 DNA follows: TGTGCCTGGAGCCTGGGACAGGGGAGGTCAGATACGCAGTATTTT. Encoded protein: CAWSLGQGRSDTQYF.

The V and J genes are TRBV7-6 and TRBJ2-7; 11 nucleotides align to TRBD2. Germline V gene lookup returns CDR1 SGHVS and CDR2 FNYEAQ. V shed 5 bases and J 7 bases; nucleotides not matched to a gene: 10. The CDR3 runs to 15 residues. The CDR3 nucleotides are TGTGCCAGCAGCCCGGGACTAGCGGTGGGAACTGAGCAGTACTTC. This codes for CASSPGLAVGTEQYF.

The rearrangement joins TRBV21-1 to TRBJ2-7; TRBD2 is the table's D call and was not checked against the DNA. TRBV21-1 is listed as a pseudogene. This CDR3 contains 16 residues. CDR3 residues: CASSTQSGSTFYEQYF. The CDR3 DNA is TGTGCCAGCAGCACCCAAAGCGGTAGCACCTTCTACGAGCAGTACTTC.

This rearrangement joins TRBV27 to TRBJ2-1, with 10 bases lining up with TRBD2. Per the germline V gene, CDR1 is MNHEY and CDR2 is SMNVEV (reference sequence). The trim removed 4 bases at V and 7 bases at J, leaving 13 bases unmatched. The CDR3 sequence is 17 residues long. CDR3 loop: CASSSHSIAGGGNEQFF. For the CDR3, the DNA is TGTGCCAGCAGTTCACACTCTATAGCGGGAGGCGGGAATGAGCAGTTCTTC.

The CDR3 spells CASSQGPVLSLDEQYF. The CDR3 bases are TGCGCCAGCAGCCAAGGTCCCGTTCTCTCGCTGGACGAGCAGTACTTC. The chain employs TRBV4-1 and TRBJ2-7; no clear D gene. CDR1 and CDR2 (germline): MGHRA, YSYEKL. V lost 1 base and J 5 bases, leaving 18 bases between the germline ends. The CDR3 totals 16 residues.

The V and J genes are TRBV6-1 and TRBJ2-3; TRBD2 agrees at 7 bases. Trimming at V came to 5 bases and at J to 5 bases, leaving 10 bases not matched to a gene. The CDR3 covers 15 residues. Germline V gives CDR1 MNHNS, CDR2 SASEGT. DNA for the CDR3: TGTGCCAGCAGTACCCCGGGACTACCTGGAGATACGCAGTATTTT. This encodes CASSTPGLPGDTQYF.

This chain connects TRBV7-9 to TRBJ1-1; D gene unclear. The V end was cut by 3 bases, the J end by 3 bases, with 2 bases between. The CDR3 sequence is 11 residues long. Per the germline V gene, CDR1 is SEHNR and CDR2 is FQNEAQ (reference sequence). The CDR3 loop is CASSFDTEAFF. DNA of the CDR3: TGTGCCAGCAGCTTTGACACTGAAGCTTTCTTT.

This chain joins TRBV4-1 and TRBJ2-7; the D gene is possibly TRBD1 (5 bases). With 3 bases removed from V and 5 bases from J, the gap between germline ends came to 8 bases. CDR3 length: 12 residues. Per germline, CDR1 MGHRA and CDR2 YSYEKL. The CDR3: CASSHTGDEQYF. DNA of the CDR3: TGCGCCAGCAGCCATACAGGTGACGAGCAGTACTTC.

The rearrangement links TRBV18 to TRBJ1-5, with 7 bases matching TRBD1. Germline V gene data show CDR1 as KGHSH and CDR2 as LQKENI. The CDR3 runs to 13 residues. V shed 8 bases and J 6 bases; nucleotides not matched to a gene: 7. Here the CDR3 reads CASGDRESQPQHF. The DNA of the CDR3 is TGTGCCAGCGGCGACAGGGAAAGTCAGCCCCAGCATTTT.

The chain links TRBV11-2 to TRBJ2-5, with 8 positions matching TRBD1. The CDR3 length is 15 residues. The germline V gene has CDR1 SGHAT and CDR2 FQNNGV. V dropped 5 bases and J dropped 4; count of bases not matched to a gene: 9. The CDR3 loop is CASSPRTGNGETQYF. Here the CDR3 DNA reads TGTGCCAGCAGCCCAAGGACAGGGAATGGAGAGACCCAGTACTTC.

This rearrangement joins TRBV6-5 to TRBJ2-2, with no clear D. V was cut by 5 bases and J by 1 base, with 8 bases left in between. CDR3 length: 14 amino acids. Germline lookup yields CDR1 MNHEY and CDR2 SVGAGI. The CDR3 spells CASSPGWNTGELFF. The CDR3, as DNA: TGTGCCAGCAGTCCCGGGTGGAACACCGGGGAGCTGTTTTTT.

The gene calls are TRBV7-3 and TRBJ1-6, with D possibly being TRBD1 (5 bases). Germline assignment: CDR1 SGHTA and CDR2 FQGTGA. V was shortened by 1 base and J by 6 bases, with 7 bases between the two germline ends. There are 14 residues in the CDR3. The CDR3 DNA sequence: TGTGCCAGCAGCTTAAATAGGGGTAATTCACCCCTCCACTTT. As protein: CASSLNRGNSPLHF.

The V call is TRBV14, the J call TRBJ1-1; unclear D gene. CDR1 and CDR2 from the germline V gene are SGHDN and FVKESK. V dropped 1 base and J dropped 0 bases, with 9 bases sitting between them. This CDR3 has 15 amino acids. CDR3 nucleotides: TGTGCCAGCAGCCAAGCCCTCGCTGTGAACACTGAAGCTTTCTTT. Its translation is CASSQALAVNTEAFF.

The chain is built from TRBV7-2 and TRBJ1-2; D remains unclear. CDR1 is SGHTA and CDR2 is FQGNSA in the germline V gene. The CDR3 runs to 17 residues. V was shortened by 1 base and J by 4 bases, with 19 bases between the two germline ends. CDR3 DNA sequence: TGTGCCAGCAGCTTAGACCGTAGTTCTGCGCAGCTCTATGGCTACACCTTC. It translates to CASSLDRSSAQLYGYTF.

This clone has a handful of counts. The chain is built from TRBV19 and TRBJ1-1; D gene uncertain. Trimming shortened V by 4 bases and J by 7 bases, and 7 bases separated the two germline ends. This CDR3 comprises 11 residues. The germline V gene has CDR1 LNHDA and CDR2 SQIVND (reference sequence). CDR3 loop: CASSNSYEAFF. DNA for the CDR3: TGTGCCAGTAGTAATTCGTATGAAGCTTTCTTT.

The sample holds a few counts of this clone. The chain is built from TRBV5-1 and TRBJ2-7, with 9 bases identical to TRBD1. V trimming: 4 bases; J trimming: 6 bases; junction bases outside the gene matches: 5. Germline V lookup: CDR1 SGHRS, CDR2 YFSETQ. There are 13 residues in the CDR3. The CDR3 coding sequence is TGCGCCAGCAGCCGGACAGGGGAGTTCGAGCAGTACTTC. Translating it yields CASSRTGEFEQYF.

This chain joins TRBV19 and TRBJ2-7; D may be TRBD1 or TRBD2 (5 bases each). CDR1 and CDR2 (germline): LNHDA, SQIVND (reference sequence). The CDR3 totals 14 residues. Trimming took off 3 bases at V and 7 bases at J, with 16 bases between the two ends. The CDR3 is CASSIRDPLGEQYF. The CDR3 DNA is TGTGCCAGTAGTATCCGGGACCCCTTAGGGGAGCAGTACTTC.

This clone appeared a few times. The CDR3 bases are TGTGCCATCAGTGACTATCTAGCGGGAGGTTCCACAGATACGCAGTATTTT. It is translated as CAISDYLAGGSTDTQYF. This sequence joins TRBV10-3 and TRBJ2-3; TRBD2 matches at 11 bases. V was clipped by 3 bases and J by 2 bases; unmatched bases: 7. The CDR3 covers 17 residues. CDR1 is ENHRY, CDR2 SYGVKD, per germline.

In the case of this clone: A read error may produce the germline difference seen at one junction end. The chain has TRBV7-9 and TRBJ2-2; 8 bases line up with TRBD2. The germline gives CDR1 SEHNR, CDR2 FQNEAQ (reference sequence). The CDR3 runs to 14 residues. CDR3 coding DNA: TGTGCCAGCAGAGCTAGCGGGTTCACCGGGGAACTGTTTTTT. This encodes CASRASGFTGELFF.

The V call is TRBV27, the J call TRBJ2-2, with a possible D match to TRBD2 (5 bases). Trimming shortened V by 7 bases and J by 2 bases, and 8 bases separated the two germline ends. This CDR3 comprises 13 residues. CDR1 and CDR2 (germline): MNHEY, SMNVEV (reference sequence). The CDR3 DNA reads as TGTGCCAGCACTTCTAGCAACACCGGGGAGCTGTTTTTT. This sequence encodes CASTSSNTGELFF.

The chain couples TRBV5-1 to TRBJ2-1; 13 nucleotides agree with TRBD2. The CDR3 is made up of 15 amino acids. The V segment lost 0 bases and the J segment 8 bases; nucleotides outside the gene matches: 2. From germline, CDR1 is SGHRS and CDR2 YFSETQ. DNA of the CDR3: TGCGCCAGCAGCTTGGGACTAGCGGGGGGAGATGAGCAGTTCTTC. This sequence encodes CASSLGLAGGDEQFF.

This clone has only a few counts. The chain employs TRBV27 and TRBJ1-2, with D tentatively TRBD1 (6 bases). The germline V and J ends were trimmed by 0 bases and 4 bases, with 12 bases remaining between them. Per the germline V gene, CDR1 is MNHEY and CDR2 is SMNVEV (reference sequence). The CDR3 sequence is 15 residues long. The CDR3 here is CASSLSTGGGYGYTF. The CDR3 coding sequence is TGTGCCAGCAGTTTATCGACAGGTGGGGGCTATGGCTACACCTTC.

This clone has just one count. The chain employs TRBV6-1 and TRBJ2-3; 12 bases map to TRBD2. Germline CDR1 reads MNHNS; CDR2 reads SASEGT. Trimming took 4 bases from V and 2 from J; bases not matched to a gene: 13. This CDR3 contains 19 residues. CDR3 bases: TGTGCCAGCAGTGGCGGGCTAGCGGGAGGGAGCTCCTTCACAGATACGCAGTATTTT. Protein product: CASSGGLAGGSSFTDTQYF.

This chain joins TRBV4-1 and TRBJ2-7, with 8 positions matching TRBD2. The trim removed 4 bases at V and 1 base at J, leaving 9 bases unmatched. Germline lookup yields CDR1 MGHRA and CDR2 YSYEKL. The CDR3 length is 16 residues. CDR3 region: CASSRYFRGGSYEQYF. In nucleotides, the CDR3 is TGCGCCAGCAGCCGCTACTTTCGGGGGGGGTCCTACGAGCAGTACTTC.

The rearrangement joins TRBV18 to TRBJ1-1; D is uncertain. Trimming took 5 bases from V and 2 from J, leaving 9 bases between them. Germline CDR1 is KGHSH and CDR2 is LQKENI. The length of the CDR3 is 13 residues. The CDR3 DNA sequence: TGTGCCAGCTCATCGACCTCTAACACTGAAGCTTTCTTT. This translates into CASSSTSNTEAFF. Complete variable domain (other parts from reference TRBV18 and TRBJ1-1): NAGVMQNPRHLVRRRGQEARLRCSPMKGHSHVYWYRQLPEEGLKFMVYLQKENIIDESGMPKERFSAEFPKEGPSILRIQQVVRGDSAAYFCASSSTSNTEAFFGQGTRLTVV.

This chain connects TRBV7-2 to TRBJ1-4; D is undetermined. CDR3 length: 14 residues. Germline V gene lookup returns CDR1 SGHTA and CDR2 FQGNSA. Trimming cost V 5 bases and J 8 bases, with 15 bases left between them. CDR3 region: CASSIRPVEEKLFF. CDR3 DNA: TGTGCCAGCAGCATACGGCCAGTGGAGGAAAAACTGTTTTTT.